One T cell receptor (beta chain) is described in this entry. The same CDR3 also results from other DNA sequences found in this sample. The data were produced by immunoSEQ multiplex PCR, yet TCRdb's version contains in-frame clones alone and is incomplete. In the table there are some 2,000,000 clones, about 95% of which are singletons. Cells designated naive CD8 were CD45RO-negative and were positively selected for CCR7, with terminally differentiated effector memory CD45RA+ cells excluded. All donors were healthy HIV-negative adults lacking recent acute infections or vaccinations. CDR1 is WNHNN and CDR2 is SYGVQD in the germline V gene (reference sequence). Trimming took off 3 bases at V and 5 bases at J, with 10 bases between the two ends. This CDR3 is built from 13 residues. The sample comes from a study of shared clonotypes between healthy human individuals. Study background: The study used three CD4 naive, three CD4 memory, two CD8 naive and one CD8 memory plate per donor.

This chain uses TRBV10-1 with TRBJ2-5, with D tentatively TRBD1 (6 bases). This TCR came from a young man in good health. Source material: naive CD8+ T cells sorted from blood. The CDR3 protein is CASSEQGRETQYF. The DNA for the CDR3 is TGCGCCAGCAGTGAACAGGGCCGGGAGACCCAGTACTTC.